Listed below are T cell receptor beta chains from one sample, sequenced in a study of CD8 T cells in ankylosing spondylitis. Via MiXCR, TCRdb re-called the 5' RACE reads, giving one row per CDR3 protein. Here the sample spans around 130,000 distinct CDR3 sequences, around 7% being singletons. The sample comprised blood, either unsorted or a sorted T cell fraction (not recorded which). These receptors were collected from a male donor with ankylosing spondylitis or in good health (not recorded which). Each CDR3 is given with its conserved first and last residue. The order of the fields is CDR3 DNA, CDR3 protein, V gene, J gene, D gene, CDR3 length, clone size. D genes are given only for firm matches. Rows give clone size only sometimes, using once, few, many, or a class for an expanded clone.

cdr3_nt: TGTGCCAGCAGCCCTTACTCAGGGTTCTCTGGAAACACCATATATTTT
cdr3_aa: CASSPYSGFSGNTIYF
v_call: TRBV3-1
j_call: TRBJ1-3
d_call: -
cdr3_length: 16
clone_size: -

cdr3_nt: TGCGCCAGCAGCTTGGGGTCCGGACAGGGAAACACCATATATTTT
cdr3_aa: CASSLGSGQGNTIYF
v_call: TRBV5-1
j_call: TRBJ1-3
d_call: -
cdr3_length: 15
clone_size: many

cdr3_nt: TGCAGCGTTGAATTCAGGGAGGCCCAAGAGACCCAGTACTTC
cdr3_aa: CSVEFREAQETQYF
v_call: TRBV29-1
j_call: TRBJ2-5
d_call: -
cdr3_length: 14
clone_size: many

cdr3_nt: TGTGCCAGCAGCCGCGAAATACAGGGCACAGATACGCAGTATTTT
cdr3_aa: CASSREIQGTDTQYF
v_call: TRBV14
j_call: TRBJ2-3
d_call: -
cdr3_length: 15
clone_size: many

cdr3_nt: TGTGCCAGCTCACCAATAAACAATGAGCAGTTCTTC
cdr3_aa: CASSPINNEQFF
v_call: TRBV18
j_call: TRBJ2-1
d_call: -
cdr3_length: 12
clone_size: -

cdr3_nt: TGCGCCAGCAGCATTTACAGGGTTCCGGAGAATGGCTACACCTTC
cdr3_aa: CASSIYRVPENGYTF
v_call: TRBV5-1
j_call: TRBJ1-2
d_call: -
cdr3_length: 15
clone_size: many

cdr3_nt: TGCGCCAGCAGTTTTGGGGGAAGCACCGGGGAGCTGTTTTTT
cdr3_aa: CASSFGGSTGELFF
v_call: TRBV5-1
j_call: TRBJ2-2
d_call: -
cdr3_length: 14
clone_size: many

cdr3_nt: TGCGCCAGCAGCCCTGACAGCCCAGGAGATACGCAGTATTTT
cdr3_aa: CASSPDSPGDTQYF
v_call: TRBV5-1
j_call: TRBJ2-3
d_call: -
cdr3_length: 14
clone_size: many

cdr3_nt: TGTGCCAGCAGTTTCGTAGCGCGCGAGCAGTACTTC
cdr3_aa: CASSFVAREQYF
v_call: TRBV12-3/TRBV12-4
j_call: TRBJ2-7
d_call: -
cdr3_length: 12
clone_size: many

cdr3_nt: TGTGCCAGCAGCTCGCAAACGGGAGCCACAGATACGCAGTATTTT
cdr3_aa: CASSSQTGATDTQYF
v_call: TRBV7-3
j_call: TRBJ2-3
d_call: -
cdr3_length: 15
clone_size: many

cdr3_nt: TGTGCCAGCAGCTCCGGGACTAGCGGGAGCGGGGTGAGCACAGATACGCAGTATTTT
cdr3_aa: CASSSGTSGSGVSTDTQYF
v_call: TRBV7-3
j_call: TRBJ2-3
d_call: TRBD2
cdr3_length: 19
clone_size: -

cdr3_nt: TGTGCCAGCAGCCCAAGCGCTCCCGAGAATGAGCAGTTCTTC
cdr3_aa: CASSPSAPENEQFF
v_call: TRBV7-8
j_call: TRBJ2-1
d_call: -
cdr3_length: 14
clone_size: many

cdr3_nt: TGCAGTGCTAGTAATCGGAACACTGAAGCTTTCTTT
cdr3_aa: CSASNRNTEAFF
v_call: TRBV20-1
j_call: TRBJ1-1
d_call: -
cdr3_length: 12
clone_size: many

cdr3_nt: TGTGCCACCAGTGACGCCGTTGGAAACACCATATATTTT
cdr3_aa: CATSDAVGNTIYF
v_call: TRBV24-1
j_call: TRBJ1-3
d_call: -
cdr3_length: 13
clone_size: many

cdr3_nt: TGCAGCGTAATACCCGACAGCCACCAAGAGACCCAGTACTTC
cdr3_aa: CSVIPDSHQETQYF
v_call: TRBV29-1
j_call: TRBJ2-5
d_call: -
cdr3_length: 14
clone_size: many

cdr3_nt: TGCAGTGCTAGTCGCGATGAACCCTACGAGCAGTACTTC
cdr3_aa: CSASRDEPYEQYF
v_call: TRBV20-1
j_call: TRBJ2-7
d_call: -
cdr3_length: 13
clone_size: many

cdr3_nt: TGTGCCAGCAGTTTACCTAGATTCCGGACAGGGGGCCGGGATAGCAATCAGCCCCAGCATTTT
cdr3_aa: CASSLPRFRTGGRDSNQPQHF
v_call: TRBV12-3/TRBV12-4
j_call: TRBJ1-5
d_call: TRBD1
cdr3_length: 21
clone_size: many

cdr3_nt: TGCAGCGTTGATCAGGATACAGACGCTGAAGCTTTCTTT
cdr3_aa: CSVDQDTDAEAFF
v_call: TRBV29-1
j_call: TRBJ1-1
d_call: -
cdr3_length: 13
clone_size: -

cdr3_nt: TGTGCCTCTAAGCGGTTAGGGGATGAAGAGCAGTACTTC
cdr3_aa: CASKRLGDEEQYF
v_call: TRBV24-1
j_call: TRBJ2-7
d_call: -
cdr3_length: 13
clone_size: many

cdr3_nt: TGTGCCAGCAGCCACAACTACGACCCCCCATACAATGAGCAGTTCTTC
cdr3_aa: CASSHNYDPPYNEQFF
v_call: TRBV3-1
j_call: TRBJ2-1
d_call: -
cdr3_length: 16
clone_size: many

cdr3_nt: TGTGCCAGCAGCTTAATGAGAAGCGGGACAGATACGCAGTATTTT
cdr3_aa: CASSLMRSGTDTQYF
v_call: TRBV7-2
j_call: TRBJ2-3
d_call: -
cdr3_length: 15
clone_size: many

cdr3_nt: TGCGCCAGCAGCTTGGCCCAGTCGGGGGGGGCTTACAATGAGCAGTTCTTC
cdr3_aa: CASSLAQSGGAYNEQFF
v_call: TRBV5-1
j_call: TRBJ2-1
d_call: TRBD2
cdr3_length: 17
clone_size: many

cdr3_nt: TGTGCCAGCAGTTTCTCCAGGGGGCCCCACAATGAGCAGTTCTTC
cdr3_aa: CASSFSRGPHNEQFF
v_call: TRBV27
j_call: TRBJ2-1
d_call: TRBD1
cdr3_length: 15
clone_size: many

cdr3_nt: TGTGCTAGTGATACAACCCTAGAGGGGGAGAACACAGATACGCAGTATTTT
cdr3_aa: CASDTTLEGENTDTQYF
v_call: TRBV12-5
j_call: TRBJ2-3
d_call: -
cdr3_length: 17
clone_size: many

cdr3_nt: TGTGCCAGCAGCCCTGGTGGTGCCGCCGGGGAGCTGTTTTTT
cdr3_aa: CASSPGGAAGELFF
v_call: TRBV3-1
j_call: TRBJ2-2
d_call: -
cdr3_length: 14
clone_size: many

cdr3_nt: TGTGCCTGGACCGGACAGGAAGAGACCCAGTACTTC
cdr3_aa: CAWTGQEETQYF
v_call: TRBV30
j_call: TRBJ2-5
d_call: TRBD1
cdr3_length: 12
clone_size: few

cdr3_nt: TGCAGTGCTAGGGTGCCAGGAACACCGGGGGAGCTGTTTTTT
cdr3_aa: CSARVPGTPGELFF
v_call: TRBV20-1
j_call: TRBJ2-2
d_call: -
cdr3_length: 14
clone_size: many

cdr3_nt: TGCAGTGCTAGAGCCACTAGCGGGGGCCAAGAGACCCAGTACTTC
cdr3_aa: CSARATSGGQETQYF
v_call: TRBV20-1
j_call: TRBJ2-5
d_call: TRBD2
cdr3_length: 15
clone_size: many

cdr3_nt: TGCAGTGCTATGAGCCGGATAGTTCCCCAAGAGACCCAGTACTTC
cdr3_aa: CSAMSRIVPQETQYF
v_call: TRBV20-1
j_call: TRBJ2-5
d_call: -
cdr3_length: 15
clone_size: many

cdr3_nt: TGTGCCAGTAGTATCTGGGGGCCGTCAACTAATGAAAAACTGTTTTTT
cdr3_aa: CASSIWGPSTNEKLFF
v_call: TRBV19
j_call: TRBJ1-4
d_call: -
cdr3_length: 16
clone_size: many

cdr3_nt: TGTGCCAGCAGCGTAGAAGGGGGACTAAGTTTGTCCCATGAGCAGTTCTTC
cdr3_aa: CASSVEGGLSLSHEQFF
v_call: TRBV9
j_call: TRBJ2-1
d_call: -
cdr3_length: 17
clone_size: many

cdr3_nt: TGCAGTGCTAGAGATCGTCTACGCACAGATACGCAGTATTTT
cdr3_aa: CSARDRLRTDTQYF
v_call: TRBV20-1
j_call: TRBJ2-3
d_call: -
cdr3_length: 14
clone_size: many

cdr3_nt: TGCGCCAGCAGCTTGTGGAAGGGTTTTGATGATGAGCAGTTCTTC
cdr3_aa: CASSLWKGFDDEQFF
v_call: TRBV5-1
j_call: TRBJ2-1
d_call: -
cdr3_length: 15
clone_size: many

cdr3_nt: TGTGCCTTGTCGGGACAACAAGAGACCCAGTACTTC
cdr3_aa: CALSGQQETQYF
v_call: TRBV30
j_call: TRBJ2-5
d_call: -
cdr3_length: 12
clone_size: many

cdr3_nt: TGTGCCAGCAGCTTAGCGGTCTCGAGCTATGGCTACACCTTC
cdr3_aa: CASSLAVSSYGYTF
v_call: TRBV7-2
j_call: TRBJ1-2
d_call: -
cdr3_length: 14
clone_size: -

cdr3_nt: TGTGCCAGCAGTTATCAAGGACTAGCGGGAGATCGATCTGGCGAGCAGTACTTC
cdr3_aa: CASSYQGLAGDRSGEQYF
v_call: TRBV6-2/TRBV6-3
j_call: TRBJ2-7
d_call: TRBD2
cdr3_length: 18
clone_size: -

cdr3_nt: TGTGCCAGTAGTATCCGTGGGGATCAGCCCCAGCATTTT
cdr3_aa: CASSIRGDQPQHF
v_call: TRBV19
j_call: TRBJ1-5
d_call: -
cdr3_length: 13
clone_size: -

cdr3_nt: TGCGCCAGCAGCTTGGGGGTAGCGGGAGACTTCACAGATACGCAGTATTTT
cdr3_aa: CASSLGVAGDFTDTQYF
v_call: TRBV5-1
j_call: TRBJ2-3
d_call: TRBD2
cdr3_length: 17
clone_size: many

cdr3_nt: TGCGGTGCTAGCTGGACTAGCGAGGAGACCCAGTACTTC
cdr3_aa: CGASWTSEETQYF
v_call: TRBV20-1
j_call: TRBJ2-5
d_call: TRBD2
cdr3_length: 13
clone_size: -

cdr3_nt: TGCAGTGCTAGTGAGAGCACAGATACGCAGTATTTT
cdr3_aa: CSASESTDTQYF
v_call: TRBV20-1
j_call: TRBJ2-3
d_call: -
cdr3_length: 12
clone_size: many

cdr3_nt: TGCGCCAGCAGCCAAGACTCTGGACTAGCGGGGGGGCGAGCCAAAAACATTCAGTACTTC
cdr3_aa: CASSQDSGLAGGRAKNIQYF
v_call: TRBV4-1
j_call: TRBJ2-4
d_call: TRBD2
cdr3_length: 20
clone_size: many

cdr3_nt: TGCGCCAGCAGCTTTCAACCGGGACTAGCGACAGATACGCAGTATTTT
cdr3_aa: CASSFQPGLATDTQYF
v_call: TRBV5-1
j_call: TRBJ2-3
d_call: TRBD2
cdr3_length: 16
clone_size: many

cdr3_nt: TGTGCCAGCAGCGCCAGGGACAGGGGTGCAACTAATGAAAAACTGTTTTTT
cdr3_aa: CASSARDRGATNEKLFF
v_call: TRBV9
j_call: TRBJ1-4
d_call: TRBD1
cdr3_length: 17
clone_size: few

cdr3_nt: TGTGCCAGCAGCTTAGAGCCCAGGGGGAACACAGATACGCAGTATTTT
cdr3_aa: CASSLEPRGNTDTQYF
v_call: TRBV7-2
j_call: TRBJ2-3
d_call: TRBD1
cdr3_length: 16
clone_size: many

cdr3_nt: TGTGCCTGGACTGTTAGCACAGATACGCAGTATTTT
cdr3_aa: CAWTVSTDTQYF
v_call: TRBV30
j_call: TRBJ2-3
d_call: -
cdr3_length: 12
clone_size: many

cdr3_nt: TGTGCCATCAGCCCCGAGGCCTCGGGTGGCTACACCTTC
cdr3_aa: CAISPEASGGYTF
v_call: TRBV10-3
j_call: TRBJ1-2
d_call: -
cdr3_length: 13
clone_size: many

cdr3_nt: TGTGCCAGCAGCTTAGTGGAGACTAGGGATGAGCAGTTCTTC
cdr3_aa: CASSLVETRDEQFF
v_call: TRBV7-8
j_call: TRBJ2-1
d_call: -
cdr3_length: 14
clone_size: many

cdr3_nt: TGCAGCGTCAGTGATACGCAGTATTTT
cdr3_aa: CSVSDTQYF
v_call: TRBV29-1
j_call: TRBJ2-3
d_call: -
cdr3_length: 9
clone_size: many

cdr3_nt: TGTGCCAGCAGCCAAGCGAACCGCATTCCGGACATTCAGTACTTC
cdr3_aa: CASSQANRIPDIQYF
v_call: TRBV14
j_call: TRBJ2-4
d_call: -
cdr3_length: 15
clone_size: many

cdr3_nt: TGCGCCAGCAGCTTGGCTCTCAGCGGGATCGACACCGGGGAGCTGTTTTTT
cdr3_aa: CASSLALSGIDTGELFF
v_call: TRBV5-1
j_call: TRBJ2-2
d_call: TRBD2
cdr3_length: 17
clone_size: many

cdr3_nt: TGCGCCAGCAGCCAAGAGATAGCGGGAGGGGGGGAGACCCAGTACTTC
cdr3_aa: CASSQEIAGGGETQYF
v_call: TRBV4-3
j_call: TRBJ2-5
d_call: TRBD2
cdr3_length: 16
clone_size: many

cdr3_nt: TGTGCCAGCAGTGCCAGCGTGCGGGGCTCCTACGAGCAGTACTTC
cdr3_aa: CASSASVRGSYEQYF
v_call: TRBV2
j_call: TRBJ2-7
d_call: -
cdr3_length: 15
clone_size: many

cdr3_nt: TGCAGTGCGCGGACAGGGGGCACGAATGAGCAGTTCTTC
cdr3_aa: CSARTGGTNEQFF
v_call: TRBV20-1
j_call: TRBJ2-1
d_call: TRBD1
cdr3_length: 13
clone_size: many

cdr3_nt: TGTGCCAGTAGTTGGAGGTGGGGGGCTGGGCAGCCCCAGCATTTT
cdr3_aa: CASSWRWGAGQPQHF
v_call: TRBV19
j_call: TRBJ1-5
d_call: -
cdr3_length: 15
clone_size: -

cdr3_nt: TGTGCCAGCAGCCGAGGCCGCTCTGGAAACACCATATATTTT
cdr3_aa: CASSRGRSGNTIYF
v_call: TRBV14
j_call: TRBJ1-3
d_call: -
cdr3_length: 14
clone_size: once